This passage covers 4 T cell receptor beta chains from one sample sequenced in a study of T cells in Graves' hyperthyroidism and ophthalmopathy. Researchers took RNA transcripts and amplified the TCR beta CDR3 regions from them. The HTBI primer set served for first-round RT-PCR of the TCR CDR3. TCRdb fed the multiplex PCR reads into MiXCR, producing one record per CDR3 protein. The sample yields roughly 290,000 distinct CDR3 sequences, about 13% seen once. What was sequenced was blood. The receptors were gathered from a woman in her thirties or forties with Graves' hyperthyroidism.

The chain combines TRBV7-9 with TRBJ2-1; 7 nucleotides line up with TRBD2. V lost 4 bases and J lost 7; bases outside the gene matches: 7. The CDR3 covers 14 residues. Germline V gives CDR1 SEHNR, CDR2 FQNEAQ (reference sequence). The CDR3 DNA reads TGTGCCAGCAGCTCCTCGGGGGGTAAAAATGAGCAGTTCTTC. Amino acid sequence: CASSSSGGKNEQFF.

V is TRBV4-2 and J is TRBJ1-1; TRBD1 matches at 9 bases. V lost 3 bases and J lost 2; bases outside the gene matches: 7. Germline CDR1 is LGHNA and CDR2 is YNFKEQ. The CDR3 totals 16 residues. The CDR3 protein is CASSQDRGLINTEAFF. CDR3 bases: TGTGCCAGCAGCCAGGACAGGGGCCTCATTAACACTGAAGCTTTCTTT.

V usage is TRBV2 and J usage is TRBJ2-5; D perhaps matches TRBD1 (6 bases). The ends were cut back, 2 bases at V and 2 bases at J, with 12 bases in the middle. The CDR3 extends over 15 amino acids. Germline V gene data show CDR1 as SNHLY and CDR2 as FYNNEI. The CDR3 sequence is CASSESLGGQETQYF. The CDR3 DNA is TGTGCCAGCAGTGAATCCCTAGGGGGACAAGAGACCCAGTACTTC.

V is TRBV5-1 and J is TRBJ2-5; 9 nucleotides agree with TRBD1. Trimming at V came to 0 bases and at J to 11 bases, leaving 8 bases not matched to a gene. The CDR3 is 14 residues long. Germline V lookup: CDR1 SGHRS, CDR2 YFSETQ. CDR3 in DNA: TGCGCCAGCAGCTTGGGGCGGGGACAGGGAGCACAGTACTTC. It codes for CASSLGRGQGAQYF. The full variable domain, rest sourced from reference TRBV5-1 and TRBJ2-5, is KAGVTQTPRYLIKTRGQQVTLSCSPISGHRSVSWYQQTPGQGLQFLFEYFSETQRNKGNFPGRFSGRQFSNSRSEMNVSTLELGDSALYLCASSLGRGQGAQYFGPGTRLLVL.